These 3 T cell receptor beta chains were all obtained from the same sample, sequenced in a study of T cells in Graves' hyperthyroidism and ophthalmopathy. From RNA transcripts, TCR beta CDR3 regions were amplified. With the HTBI primer set, the TCR CDR3 went through a first round of RT-PCR. One entry per CDR3 protein, called by TCRdb with MiXCR from the multiplex PCR reads. The sample lists 730,000 or so distinct CDR3 sequences, roughly 20% occurring once. Sequenced material: blood. These receptor sequences come from a woman in her fifties or sixties with Graves' hyperthyroidism that later progressed to Graves' ophthalmopathy.

This clonotype was seen ten or more times. The rearrangement uses TRBV30 and TRBJ2-7, with 9 bases fitting TRBD2. The CDR3 sequence is 11 residues long. Looked up from germline, CDR1 is GTSNPN and CDR2 is SVGIG (reference sequence). V trimming: 8 bases; J trimming: 3 bases; junction bases outside the gene matches: 2. CDR3 amino acids: CARGGGYEQYF. CDR3 nucleotides: TGTGCCCGCGGGGGGGGCTACGAGCAGTACTTC.

This clonotype was seen a handful of times. J is TRBJ1-5 and V is TRBV20-1, with D uncertain. CDR3 length: 12 residues. Germline lookup yields CDR1 DFQATT and CDR2 SNEGSKA (reference sequence). V was shortened by 3 bases and J by 6 bases, with 9 bases between the two germline ends. The CDR3 coding sequence is TGCAGTGCTAGTCGGGTTTTTCAGCCCCAGCATTTT. It codes for CSASRVFQPQHF.

As regards this clonotype: This may stem from a read error, because a much larger clone lies one nucleotide away. CDR3 coding DNA: TGTGCCTGGACCGACTCTGGAAACACCGTATATTTT. This sequence encodes CAWTDSGNTVYF. The rearrangement joins TRBV30 to TRBJ1-3; D gene uncertain. In germline, CDR1 is GTSNPN, CDR2 SVGIG (reference sequence). The CDR3 has 12 amino acids.